This T cell receptor beta chain comes out of a study of regulatory T cells in long-lasting Graves disease. Germline V gene sequence: CDR1 ENHRY, CDR2 SYGVKD. Trimming shortened V by 4 bases and J by 3 bases, and 25 bases separated the two germline ends. The CDR3 consists of 18 residues. Regarding time point: newly diagnosed GD, antithyroid drugs for less than 3 months. Following extraction of RNA from PBMCs, that RNA was used to make the TCR library. This clonotype was picked up a small number of times. Arm-PCR with iRepertoire HTBI primers amplified the CDR3 regions for these TCR beta libraries. A single record per CDR3 protein comes from TCRdb applying MiXCR to the multiplex PCR reads. Of about 350,000 distinct CDR3 sequences listed, about 16% are singletons. These data are also associated with another study on T cells in Graves' hyperthyroidism and ophthalmopathy. Per that paper: The TCR CDR3 first-round RT-PCR relied on the HTBI primer set.

Sequences were derived from peripheral blood mononuclear cells (PBMCs), sampled at new diagnosis, from a patient treated with antithyroid drugs. The gene calls are TRBV10-3 and TRBJ2-7; D possibly uses TRBD1 or TRBD2 (5 bases each). The TCR was taken from a young woman with Graves disease. CDR3 DNA: TGTGCCATCAGTGCGGTGGCAGGGAAGGGAGAGGGGTTCTACGAGCAGTACTTC. It is translated as CAISAVAGKGEGFYEQYF.